Shown below are 4 T cell receptor beta chains from a single sample sequenced in a study of T-cell memory formation after mild COVID-19. MiXCR was run by TCRdb on the 5' RACE reads, yielding one entry per CDR3 protein. Of 150,000 to 200,000 distinct CDR3 sequences listed, around 13% were seen once; the top ten hold 13% to 15%. Material for sequencing was PBMCs or a T cell subset sorted from them (not recorded which). These TCRs come from an adult woman who had mild COVID-19 (a few samples of this study predate the infection). Cell type and time point are not known.

The chain is built from TRBV12-3 or TRBV12-4 and TRBJ2-7, with 11 positions matching TRBD2. V was pared by 5 bases and J by 7 bases, with 16 bases of the junction left unmatched. The CDR3 has 17 residues. The CDR3 nucleotides read TGTGCCAGCAGTGACCCGCGGGGACTAGCGGTCGCAGGAGAGCAGTACTTC. This codes for CASSDPRGLAVAGEQYF.

This clonotype was detected only a few times. Written as DNA, the CDR3 is TGTGCCAGCAGCTTAGGGAGGGGGCTTTTCCGGGAGCTGTTTTTT. It specifies CASSLGRGLFRELFF. This chain connects TRBV7-6 to TRBJ2-2; D perhaps matches TRBD1 (7 bases). The length of the CDR3 is 15 residues. V was pared by 1 base and J by 9 bases, with 15 bases between. From germline, CDR1 is SGHVS and CDR2 FNYEAQ.

The chain employs TRBV30 and TRBJ2-7, with 9 nucleotides matching TRBD2. Germline CDR1 and CDR2: GTSNPN and SVGIG (reference sequence). The CDR3 is 14 residues long. Trimming removed 5 bases from V and 1 base from J; junction bases left unmatched: 6. Here the CDR3 DNA reads TGTGCCTGGGAGCTCCTAGCGGGATCCTACGAGCAGTACTTC. Protein: CAWELLAGSYEQYF.

This clonotype was seen only a few times. J is TRBJ1-6 and V is TRBV12-3 or TRBV12-4; 7 bases agree with TRBD1. The CDR3 loop spans 16 amino acids. With V trimmed by 9 bases and J by 0 bases, 8 bases remained unmatched. CDR3 DNA: TGTGCCAGTAAGGGACAGACGAGCTCCTATAATTCACCCCTCCACTTT. Protein: CASKGQTSSYNSPLHF.